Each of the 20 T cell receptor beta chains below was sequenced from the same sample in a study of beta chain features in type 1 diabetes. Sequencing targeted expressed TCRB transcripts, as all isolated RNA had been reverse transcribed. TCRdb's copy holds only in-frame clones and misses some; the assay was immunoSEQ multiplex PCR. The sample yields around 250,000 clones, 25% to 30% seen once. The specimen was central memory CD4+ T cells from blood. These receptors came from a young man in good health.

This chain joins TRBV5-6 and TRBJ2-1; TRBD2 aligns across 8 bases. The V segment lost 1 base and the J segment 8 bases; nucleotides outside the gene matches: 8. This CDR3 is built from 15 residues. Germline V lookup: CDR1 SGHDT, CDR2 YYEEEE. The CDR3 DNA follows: TGTGCCAGCAGCTTGTTGGTAGCGGGAATCGATGAGCAGTTCTTC. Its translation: CASSLLVAGIDEQFF.

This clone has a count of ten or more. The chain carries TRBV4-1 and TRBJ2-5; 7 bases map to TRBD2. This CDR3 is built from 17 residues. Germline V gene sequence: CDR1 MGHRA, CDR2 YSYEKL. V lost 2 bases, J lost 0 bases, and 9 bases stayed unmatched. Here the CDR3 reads CASSQSLVSGYQETQYF. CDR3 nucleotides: TGCGCCAGCAGCCAAAGTCTGGTTAGCGGGTACCAAGAGACCCAGTACTTC.

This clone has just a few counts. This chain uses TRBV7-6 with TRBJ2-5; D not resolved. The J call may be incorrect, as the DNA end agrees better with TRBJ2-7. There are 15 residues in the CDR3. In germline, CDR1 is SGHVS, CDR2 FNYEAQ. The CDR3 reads CASSPGVWSSYEQYF. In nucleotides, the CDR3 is TGTGCCAGCAGCCCTGGCGTCTGGAGCTCCTACGAGCAGTACTTC.

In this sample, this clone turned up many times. For the CDR3, the DNA is TGCGCCAGCAGCCGCACCCTAGCGGCCCGCACAGATACGCAGTATTTT. Its protein product is CASSRTLAARTDTQYF. This chain joins TRBV4-3 and TRBJ2-3; TRBD2 matches 7 bases. Germline trimming cut 4 bases from V and 1 base from J; bases unmatched to any gene: 8. The CDR3 covers 16 residues. Germline assignment: CDR1 LGHNA and CDR2 YSLEER.

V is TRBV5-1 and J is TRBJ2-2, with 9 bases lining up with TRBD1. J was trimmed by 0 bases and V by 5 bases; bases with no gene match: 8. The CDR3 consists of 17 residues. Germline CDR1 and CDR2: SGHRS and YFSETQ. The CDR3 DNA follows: TGCGCCAGCAGATCGCCGGGACAGGGAGCGAACACCGGGGAGCTGTTTTTT. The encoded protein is CASRSPGQGANTGELFF. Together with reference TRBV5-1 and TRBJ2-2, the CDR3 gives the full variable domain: KAGVTQTPRYLIKTRGQQVTLSCSPISGHRSVSWYQQTPGQGLQFLFEYFSETQRNKGNFPGRFSGRQFSNSRSEMNVSTLELGDSALYLCASRSPGQGANTGELFFGEGSRLTVL.

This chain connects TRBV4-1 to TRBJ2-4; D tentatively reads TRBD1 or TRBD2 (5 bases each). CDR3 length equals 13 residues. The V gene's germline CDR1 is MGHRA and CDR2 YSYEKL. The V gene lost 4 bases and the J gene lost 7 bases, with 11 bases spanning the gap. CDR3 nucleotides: TGCGCCAGCAGCCCGAGCGAGGGGAACATTCAGTACTTC. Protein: CASSPSEGNIQYF.

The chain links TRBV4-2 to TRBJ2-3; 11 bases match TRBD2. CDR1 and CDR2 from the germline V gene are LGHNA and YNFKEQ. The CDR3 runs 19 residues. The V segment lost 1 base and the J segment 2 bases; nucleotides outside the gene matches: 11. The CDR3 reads CASSQGYPTSGDNTDTQYF. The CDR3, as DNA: TGTGCCAGCAGCCAAGGGTACCCGACTAGCGGGGATAACACAGATACGCAGTATTTT.

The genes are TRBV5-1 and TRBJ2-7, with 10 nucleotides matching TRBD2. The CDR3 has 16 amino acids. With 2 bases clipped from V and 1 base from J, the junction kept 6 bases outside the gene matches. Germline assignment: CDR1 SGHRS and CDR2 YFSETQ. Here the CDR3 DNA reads TGCGCCAGCAGCTTACAAGCGGGAGGGTTATCCTACGAGCAGTACTTC. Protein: CASSLQAGGLSYEQYF.

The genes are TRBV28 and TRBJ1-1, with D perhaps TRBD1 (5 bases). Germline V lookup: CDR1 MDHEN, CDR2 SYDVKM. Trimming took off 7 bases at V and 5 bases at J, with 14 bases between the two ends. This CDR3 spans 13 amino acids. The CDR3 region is CASKWAGRTEAFF. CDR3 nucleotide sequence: TGTGCCAGCAAGTGGGCAGGGAGGACTGAAGCTTTCTTT.

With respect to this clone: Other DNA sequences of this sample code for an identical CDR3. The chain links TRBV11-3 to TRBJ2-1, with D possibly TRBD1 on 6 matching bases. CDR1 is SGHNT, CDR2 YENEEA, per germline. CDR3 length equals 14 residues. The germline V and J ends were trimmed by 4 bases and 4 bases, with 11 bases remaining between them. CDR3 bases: TGTGCCAGCAGCTCGCAGGGGAGTTACAATGAGCAGTTCTTC. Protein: CASSSQGSYNEQFF.

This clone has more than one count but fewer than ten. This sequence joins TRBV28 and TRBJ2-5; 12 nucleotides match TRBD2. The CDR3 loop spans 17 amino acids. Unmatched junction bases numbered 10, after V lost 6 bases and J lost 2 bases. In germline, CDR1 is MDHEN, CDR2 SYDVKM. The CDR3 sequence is CASSPRGLAGKQETQYF. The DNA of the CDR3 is TGTGCCAGCAGCCCTCGAGGACTAGCGGGAAAACAAGAGACCCAGTACTTC. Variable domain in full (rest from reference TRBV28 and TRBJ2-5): DVKVTQSSRYLVKRTGEKVFLECVQDMDHENMFWYRQDPGLGLRLIYFSYDVKMKEKGDIPEGYSVSREKKERFSLILESASTNQTSMYLCASSPRGLAGKQETQYFGPGTRLLVL.

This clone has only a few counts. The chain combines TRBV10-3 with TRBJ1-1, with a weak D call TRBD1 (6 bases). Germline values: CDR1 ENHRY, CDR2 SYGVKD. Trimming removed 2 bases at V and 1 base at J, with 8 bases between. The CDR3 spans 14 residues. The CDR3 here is CAISETDRNTEAFF. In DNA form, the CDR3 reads TGTGCCATCAGTGAGACGGACAGGAACACTGAAGCTTTCTTT.

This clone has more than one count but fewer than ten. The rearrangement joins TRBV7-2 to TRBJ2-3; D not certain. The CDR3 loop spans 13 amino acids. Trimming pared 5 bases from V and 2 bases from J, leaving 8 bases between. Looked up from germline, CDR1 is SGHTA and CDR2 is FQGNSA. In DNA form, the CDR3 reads TGTGCCAGCAGCGGCGGTTACACAGATACGCAGTATTTT. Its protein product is CASSGGYTDTQYF.

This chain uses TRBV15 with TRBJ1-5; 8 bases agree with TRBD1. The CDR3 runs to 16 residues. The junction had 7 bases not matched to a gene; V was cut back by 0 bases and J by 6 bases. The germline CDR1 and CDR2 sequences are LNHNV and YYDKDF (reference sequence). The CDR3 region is CATSRDSGGASQPQHF. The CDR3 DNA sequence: TGTGCCACCAGCAGAGATTCAGGGGGCGCATCTCAGCCCCAGCATTTT.

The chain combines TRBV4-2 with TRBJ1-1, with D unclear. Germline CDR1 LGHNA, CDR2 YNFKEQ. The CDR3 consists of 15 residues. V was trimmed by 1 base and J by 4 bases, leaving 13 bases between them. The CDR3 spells CASSQGKGAFTEAFF. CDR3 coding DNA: TGTGCCAGCAGCCAAGGTAAAGGAGCGTTCACTGAAGCTTTCTTT.

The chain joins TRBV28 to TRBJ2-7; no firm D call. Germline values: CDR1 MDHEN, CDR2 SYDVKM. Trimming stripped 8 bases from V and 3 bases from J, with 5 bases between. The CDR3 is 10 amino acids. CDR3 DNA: TGTGCCAGCGCATTCTACGAGCAGTACTTC. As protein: CASAFYEQYF.

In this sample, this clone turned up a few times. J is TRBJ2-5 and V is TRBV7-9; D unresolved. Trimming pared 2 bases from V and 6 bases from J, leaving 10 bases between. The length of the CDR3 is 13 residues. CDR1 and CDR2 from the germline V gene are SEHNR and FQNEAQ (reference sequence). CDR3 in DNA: TGTGCCAGCAGCTTACTTTTAGAAAAGACCCAGTACTTC. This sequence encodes CASSLLLEKTQYF.

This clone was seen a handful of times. The CDR3 sequence: CAWSVPYGNQPQHF. CDR3 bases: TGTGCCTGGAGTGTACCCTATGGCAATCAGCCCCAGCATTTT. This rearrangement joins TRBV30 to TRBJ1-5; no reliable D call. In germline, CDR1 is GTSNPN, CDR2 SVGIG (reference sequence). This CDR3 comprises 14 residues. Between the trimmed V and J ends, which lost 0 bases and 2 bases, there was a span of 8 bases.

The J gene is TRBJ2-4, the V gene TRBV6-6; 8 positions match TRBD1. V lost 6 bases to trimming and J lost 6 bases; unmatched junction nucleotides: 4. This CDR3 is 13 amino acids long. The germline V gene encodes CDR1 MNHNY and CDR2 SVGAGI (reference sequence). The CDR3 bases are TGTGCCAGCAGCGGACAGGGCGGAAACATTCAGTACTTC. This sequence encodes CASSGQGGNIQYF.

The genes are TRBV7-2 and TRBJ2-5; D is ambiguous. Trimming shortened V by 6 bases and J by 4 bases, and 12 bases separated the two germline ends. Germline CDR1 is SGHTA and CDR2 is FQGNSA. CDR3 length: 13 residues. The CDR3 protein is CASRPRWVETQYF. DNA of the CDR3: TGTGCCAGCAGACCCAGATGGGTAGAGACCCAGTACTTC.